This passage covers 19 T cell receptor beta chains from one sample sequenced in a study of identical twins. TCRdb ran MiXCR on the 5' RACE reads and lists one entry per CDR3 protein. The table shows fewer than 350,000 distinct CDR3 sequences, with more than 6.5% occurring only once. This same sample was also taken into another study, of yellow fever vaccine responses in identical twins.

The sequenced sample consisted of memory (CD45RO+) T cells sorted from blood. The receptor set was obtained from a woman between 18 and 30 years old in good health.

This clonotype was observed many times. The J gene is TRBJ1-1, the V gene TRBV5-1, with D perhaps TRBD1 (5 bases). V lost 0 bases and J 7 bases, leaving 10 bases between the germline ends. This CDR3 is 13 amino acids long. CDR1 is SGHRS, CDR2 YFSETQ, per germline. In DNA, the CDR3 is TGCGCCAGCAGCTTGGGGGCAGGGATTGAAGCTTTCTTT. Its translation: CASSLGAGIEAFF.

This clonotype has at least ten counts. The CDR3: CASSLEPRLGGELFF. CDR3 sequence (DNA): TGTGCCAGCAGCTTGGAACCCCGTCTGGGCGGGGAGCTGTTTTTT. The J gene is TRBJ2-2, the V gene TRBV11-2, with no clear D. This CDR3 is 15 amino acids long. Looked up from germline, CDR1 is SGHAT and CDR2 is FQNNGV. V was pared by 3 bases and J by 7 bases, with 15 bases between.

The chain couples TRBV11-3 to TRBJ2-7, with D unresolved. This CDR3 contains 14 residues. Per germline, CDR1 SGHNT and CDR2 YENEEA. V dropped 2 bases and J dropped 4 bases, with 12 bases sitting between them. The CDR3 DNA sequence: TGTGCCAGCAGCTTATTCGAGACACCGTACGAGCAGTACTTC. This codes for CASSLFETPYEQYF.

In its sample, this clonotype was seen many times. V and J are TRBV7-3 and TRBJ1-1, with a tentative D call TRBD1 (5 bases). V lost 3 bases to trimming and J lost 4 bases, with 9 bases between them. Germline V gene lookup returns CDR1 SGHTA and CDR2 FQGTGA. This CDR3 is 13 amino acids long. Here the CDR3 reads CASSLGPSTEAFF. CDR3 bases: TGTGCCAGCAGCTTGGGGCCGAGCACTGAAGCTTTCTTT.

This clonotype was detected only a few times. The CDR3 nucleotides read TGCAGTGCTAGAGATCTAAGGTTGGGGGGCACTGAAGCTTTCTTT. It yields the protein CSARDLRLGGTEAFF. This sequence joins TRBV20-1 and TRBJ1-1, with a weak D call TRBD1 (5 bases). Looked up from germline, CDR1 is DFQATT and CDR2 is SNEGSKA (reference sequence). This CDR3 has 15 amino acids. Between the trimmed V and J ends, which lost 0 bases and 4 bases, there was a span of 15 bases.

This clonotype has more than one count but fewer than ten. The V gene is TRBV6-2 or TRBV6-3, the J gene TRBJ2-2; D is perhaps TRBD1 or TRBD2 (5 bases each). V was pared by 5 bases and J by 1 base, with 11 bases between. CDR1 and CDR2 from the germline V gene are MNHEY and SVGEGT. This CDR3 comprises 15 residues. The CDR3 region is CASSTGSENTGELFF. In DNA form, the CDR3 reads TGTGCCAGCAGTACAGGTAGCGAGAACACCGGGGAGCTGTTTTTT.

This clonotype is termed medium-sized (0.01 to 0.1%). CDR3 nucleotides: TGTGCCAGCAGTCGACAGGGGCTGGGCACTGAAGCTTTCTTT. It is translated as CASSRQGLGTEAFF. The chain joins TRBV28 to TRBJ1-1, with 8 positions matching TRBD1. The germline gives CDR1 MDHEN, CDR2 SYDVKM. J gave up 4 bases and V 5 bases, and 6 bases lay outside the gene matches. This CDR3 has 14 amino acids.

The sample holds many counts of this clonotype. V usage is TRBV7-9 and J usage is TRBJ2-5; D is undetermined. Germline V gene sequence: CDR1 SEHNR, CDR2 FQNEAQ (reference sequence). Trimming took off 5 bases at V and 4 bases at J, with 17 bases between the two ends. The CDR3 runs 15 residues. DNA of the CDR3: TGTGCCAGCAGCCTACCTGGACCTCGGACAGAGACCCAGTACTTC. It codes for CASSLPGPRTETQYF.

The table lists this clonotype with a few counts. The chain carries TRBV24-1 and TRBJ2-1, with a tentative D call TRBD1 (6 bases). The V gene's germline CDR1 is KGHDR and CDR2 SFDVKD. Trimming stripped 7 bases from V and 4 bases from J, with 16 bases between. The CDR3 consists of 15 residues. DNA for the CDR3: TGTGCCACCAGCAACAAGGGGGATGGGTACAATGAGCAGTTCTTC. Translation: CATSNKGDGYNEQFF.

This clonotype occurred many times. This sequence joins TRBV7-2 and TRBJ2-2, with no clear D. Germline V gene lookup returns CDR1 SGHTA and CDR2 FQGNSA. The germline V and J ends were trimmed by 5 bases and 4 bases, with 11 bases remaining between them. The CDR3 has 14 residues. The DNA of the CDR3 is TGTGCCAGCAGCCTAAACTTGGGCACCGGGGAGCTGTTTTTT. This encodes CASSLNLGTGELFF.

This clonotype came up a few times. The CDR3 nucleotides are TGTGCCAGCAGTCCGCCTGGGACCTGGGGGAACATTCAGTACTTC. It specifies CASSPPGTWGNIQYF. V is TRBV12-3 or TRBV12-4 and J is TRBJ2-4; D could derive from TRBD1 or TRBD2 (5 bases each). The germline V and J ends were trimmed by 5 bases and 7 bases, with 18 bases remaining between them. There are 15 residues in the CDR3.

This clonotype appeared many times. The V call is TRBV5-1, the J call TRBJ2-7; D is unclear. The CDR3 consists of 14 residues. V dropped 0 bases and J dropped 2 bases, with 9 bases sitting between them. Looked up from germline, CDR1 is SGHRS and CDR2 is YFSETQ. Here the CDR3 reads CASSLVWGPYEQYF. CDR3 sequence (DNA): TGCGCCAGCAGCTTGGTATGGGGTCCCTACGAGCAGTACTTC. Complete variable domain (other parts from reference TRBV5-1 and TRBJ2-7): KAGVTQTPRYLIKTRGQQVTLSCSPISGHRSVSWYQQTPGQGLQFLFEYFSETQRNKGNFPGRFSGRQFSNSRSEMNVSTLELGDSALYLCASSLVWGPYEQYFGPGTRLTVT.

There are many counts of this clonotype. The genes are TRBV20-1 and TRBJ1-4, with D uncertain. CDR1 and CDR2 (germline): DFQATT, SNEGSKA (reference sequence). Deletions cut 5 bases from V and 3 bases from J, with 7 bases between. This CDR3 is built from 12 residues. CDR3 DNA: TGCAGTGCTGGCACGGCTAATGAAAAACTGTTTTTT. Protein product: CSAGTANEKLFF.

A few counts support this clonotype. The V call is TRBV28, the J call TRBJ1-5; 7 bases are a match to TRBD1. This CDR3 contains 16 residues. The V gene end was trimmed by 5 bases and the J gene end by 3 bases; junction bases not matched to a gene: 10. Per the germline V gene, CDR1 is MDHEN and CDR2 is SYDVKM. DNA of the CDR3: TGTGCCAGCAGTCTCACGACAGGGATGGCCAATCAGCCCCAGCATTTT. It translates to CASSLTTGMANQPQHF.

This clonotype was picked up many times. The CDR3 DNA is TGTGCCAGCACTCACCCCCCTAGCGGGAGCTACGAGCAGTACTTC. Protein product: CASTHPPSGSYEQYF. V gene TRBV12-3 or TRBV12-4 combines with J gene TRBJ2-7; 10 bases map to TRBD2. The CDR3 is 15 residues long. V shed 7 bases and J 3 bases; nucleotides not matched to a gene: 9.

The chain's CDR3 is CASSLIATSGGYQETQYF. In nucleotides, the CDR3 is TGTGCCAGCAGCTTAATTGCCACTAGCGGGGGATACCAAGAGACCCAGTACTTC. The chain is built from TRBV11-2 and TRBJ2-5; TRBD2 matches at 11 bases. The CDR3 is 18 residues long. The ends lost 2 bases at V and 0 bases at J; junction bases unmatched: 8. Germline assignment: CDR1 SGHAT and CDR2 FQNNGV.

This clonotype was seen at least ten times. The rearrangement links TRBV9 to TRBJ1-2; D perhaps matches TRBD1 (6 bases). The CDR3 is 18 residues long. V was clipped by 0 bases and J by 3 bases, with 21 bases between them. Germline CDR1 is SGDLS and CDR2 is YYNGEE. CDR3 DNA sequence: TGTGCCAGCAGCGTAGCGATTTTGGCCCACAGGGACTACTATGGCTACACCTTC. It encodes CASSVAILAHRDYYGYTF.

This clonotype was detected many times. The chain links TRBV7-3 to TRBJ2-1, with 10 bases identical to TRBD1. Germline CDR1 is SGHTA and CDR2 is FQGTGA. V lost 5 bases and J lost 5; bases outside the gene matches: 9. The CDR3 is 16 amino acids. The CDR3 DNA follows: TGTGCCAGCAGCCCTTGGGGGGACAGGGGCAACAATGAGCAGTTCTTC. As protein: CASSPWGDRGNNEQFF.

This clonotype was detected a few times. The genes are TRBV2 and TRBJ2-7, with 9 positions matching TRBD2. With V trimmed by 6 bases and J by 0 bases, 6 bases remained unmatched. From germline, CDR1 is SNHLY and CDR2 FYNNEI. CDR3 length: 15 amino acids. The CDR3 nucleotides are TGTGCCAGCAGGGTCCTAGCGGGGAGCTCCTACGAGCAGTACTTC. It translates to CASRVLAGSSYEQYF.